The 27 T cell receptor beta chains presented below share a single source sample, sequenced in a study of cytomegalovirus exposure and HLA in healthy donors. Primers included in the PCR were 60 Vbeta and 13 Jbeta primers. Assay used: immunoSEQ multiplex PCR; TCRdb lists only in-frame clones, some missing. The sample has some 160,000 clones; the top ten hold 2.1%. Sequenced sample: PBMCs. These receptor sequences come from a man aged 25 to 45 in good health and CMV-seronegative.

The chain carries TRBV19 and TRBJ2-1, with a tentative D call TRBD1 (6 bases). Germline V gene lookup returns CDR1 LNHDA and CDR2 SQIVND (reference sequence). This CDR3 is built from 13 residues. Trimming removed 5 bases at V and 8 bases at J, with 13 bases between. The CDR3 DNA follows: TGTGCCAGTAGTCCCGGACAGTACCATGAGCAGTTCTTC. Protein product: CASSPGQYHEQFF.

The chain employs TRBV14 and TRBJ1-1, with TRBD1 matching over 8 bases. The CDR3 totals 16 residues. The germline CDR1 and CDR2 sequences are SGHDN and FVKESK. V lost 4 bases, J lost 0 bases, and 7 bases stayed unmatched. In DNA, the CDR3 is TGTGCCAGCAGCCCTCGACAGGGGTCGATGAACACTGAAGCTTTCTTT. It is translated as CASSPRQGSMNTEAFF.

This chain uses TRBV2 with TRBJ2-2; 7 positions match TRBD2. V was pared by 6 bases and J by 0 bases, with 4 bases of the junction left unmatched. CDR3 size: 15 residues. Germline CDR1 reads SNHLY; CDR2 reads FYNNEI. CDR3: CASRSGTSNTGELFF. CDR3 in DNA: TGTGCCAGCAGGAGCGGGACCTCGAACACCGGGGAGCTGTTTTTT.

V gene TRBV10-2 combines with J gene TRBJ2-7; 12 bases fit TRBD2. Losses at the gene ends were 8 bases for V and 7 bases for J; bases not matched to a gene: 15. CDR3 length: 16 residues. The germline V gene encodes CDR1 WSHSY and CDR2 SAAADI. The CDR3 protein is CASSRPVGLAGREQYF. DNA for the CDR3: TGCGCCAGCTCTCGACCCGTCGGACTAGCGGGAAGAGAGCAGTACTTC.

The gene calls are TRBV7-9 and TRBJ1-1; 9 nucleotides match TRBD1. Germline loops: CDR1 SEHNR, CDR2 FQNEAQ (reference sequence). This CDR3 region has 18 residues. Trimming at V came to 8 bases and at J to 6 bases, leaving 22 bases not matched to a gene. The CDR3 spells CASGNADRGFIVGSEAFF. In nucleotides, the CDR3 is TGTGCCAGCGGAAATGCGGACAGGGGCTTTATAGTGGGCTCTGAAGCTTTCTTT.

The rearrangement links TRBV19 to TRBJ2-5; 7 bases line up with TRBD2. The last part of the DNA fits TRBJ2-7 better; the J call may be wrong. CDR1 is LNHDA, CDR2 SQIVND, per germline (reference sequence). The CDR3 is made up of 15 amino acids. The CDR3 region is CASSIAGGISYEQYF. In DNA, the CDR3 is TGTGCCAGTAGTATAGCGGGAGGCATATCCTACGAGCAGTACTTC.

This chain joins TRBV6-6 and TRBJ2-5; D gene ambiguous. CDR3 size: 15 residues. CDR1 MNHNY and CDR2 SVGAGI come from the germline V gene (reference sequence). Trimming left V 0 bases short and J 5 bases short, with 13 bases between. The CDR3, as DNA: TGTGCCAGCAGTTACTCGAGCGTGGCCCCGGAGACCCAGTACTTC. It yields the protein CASSYSSVAPETQYF.

The chain has TRBV4-1 and TRBJ2-5; the D is unclear. The CDR3 is made up of 12 amino acids. The germline CDR1 and CDR2 sequences are MGHRA and YSYEKL. With 3 bases removed from V and 7 bases from J, the gap between germline ends came to 9 bases. DNA of the CDR3: TGCGCCAGCAGCCAGCAAGGCGGGACCCAGTACTTC. It codes for CASSQQGGTQYF.

The chain employs TRBV6-4 and TRBJ1-1; TRBD1 matches at 9 bases. Trimming took 4 bases from V and 0 from J; bases not matched to a gene: 3. Per the germline V gene, CDR1 is MRHNA and CDR2 is SNTAGT. The CDR3 is 15 amino acids. CDR3 residues: CASSARTGVNTEAFF. Written as DNA, the CDR3 is TGTGCCAGCAGTGCCCGGACAGGGGTGAACACTGAAGCTTTCTTT.

The J gene is TRBJ2-7, the V gene TRBV9; TRBD1 matches at 8 bases. CDR3 size: 15 residues. After removal of 4 bases from V and 6 bases from J, the junction contained 12 bases not matched to a gene. Per germline, CDR1 SGDLS and CDR2 YYNGEE. CDR3 bases: TGTGCCAGCAGCCTAGACGGACAGGGCTTCAGCGAGCAGTACTTC. Amino acid sequence: CASSLDGQGFSEQYF.

The genes are TRBV10-3 and TRBJ2-7; 7 positions agree with TRBD1. Trimming removed 6 bases from V and 0 bases from J; junction bases left unmatched: 5. CDR1 is ENHRY, CDR2 SYGVKD, per germline. This CDR3 contains 14 residues. The CDR3: CAIRRQGSSYEQYF. The CDR3 DNA reads as TGTGCCATCAGGCGACAGGGTAGCTCCTACGAGCAGTACTTC.

The gene calls are TRBV5-1 and TRBJ2-5, with TRBD1 matching over 10 bases. The germline gives CDR1 SGHRS, CDR2 YFSETQ. The CDR3 covers 15 residues. Trimming cost V 9 bases and J 3 bases; bases outside gene matches: 11. The CDR3, as DNA: TGCGCCACCTCTTTAACCGGGACAGGGGAAGAGACCCAGTACTTC. The encoded protein is CATSLTGTGEETQYF.

The chain joins TRBV2 to TRBJ2-4; D may be TRBD2 (5 bases). The ends were cut back, 8 bases at V and 2 bases at J, with 10 bases in the middle. This CDR3 has 13 amino acids. The germline CDR1 and CDR2 sequences are SNHLY and FYNNEI. CDR3 sequence: CASLKTTKNIQYF. Here the CDR3 DNA reads TGTGCCAGCCTTAAGACTACCAAAAACATTCAGTACTTC.

For this clone: The same CDR3 also results from other DNA sequences found in this sample. V is TRBV6-6 and J is TRBJ2-7; D is undetermined. Germline lookup yields CDR1 MNHNY and CDR2 SVGAGI (reference sequence). Deletions cut 6 bases from V and 3 bases from J, with 12 bases between. The CDR3 is 13 amino acids. The CDR3 nucleotides are TGTGCCAGCAGGGCAGGCTCTGTCTACGAGCAGTACTTC. Its translation is CASRAGSVYEQYF.

This chain uses TRBV6-1 with TRBJ2-7; 9 positions match TRBD1. The CDR3 is made up of 15 amino acids. Germline loops: CDR1 MNHNS, CDR2 SASEGT. V lost 2 bases to trimming and J lost 3 bases; unmatched junction nucleotides: 5. This CDR3 is CASSEKGQGFYEQYF. CDR3 nucleotides: TGTGCCAGCAGTGAAAAGGGACAGGGATTCTACGAGCAGTACTTC.

The J gene is TRBJ2-5, the V gene TRBV6-6, with 14 bases lining up with TRBD2. Per the germline V gene, CDR1 is MNHNY and CDR2 is SVGAGI (reference sequence). This CDR3 is 14 amino acids long. V was clipped by 8 bases and J by 6 bases; unmatched bases: 5. The CDR3 spells CASGTSGRGKTQYF. CDR3 coding DNA: TGTGCCAGCGGGACTAGCGGGAGAGGGAAGACCCAGTACTTC.

V gene TRBV27 combines with J gene TRBJ1-1; TRBD1 aligns across 8 bases. CDR3 size: 17 residues. V was pared by 5 bases and J by 3 bases, with 14 bases of the junction left unmatched. CDR1 MNHEY and CDR2 SMNVEV come from the germline V gene (reference sequence). The CDR3 nucleotides read TGTGCCAGCAGTAAAGGGACAGGTTCTATTATTTACACTGAAGCTTTCTTT. Protein sequence: CASSKGTGSIIYTEAFF.

This chain links TRBV27 with TRBJ2-3; D possibly corresponds to TRBD2 (6 bases). V lost 5 bases, J lost 2 bases, and 14 bases lay in between. The CDR3 loop spans 15 amino acids. Germline-derived CDR1 and CDR2 are MNHEY and SMNVEV (reference sequence). The CDR3 reads CASSEWDSDTDTQYF. The CDR3 coding sequence is TGTGCCAGCAGTGAATGGGACTCCGACACAGATACGCAGTATTTT.

The chain recombines TRBV7-9 with TRBJ2-5; D might be TRBD1 (6 bases). TRBJ2-7 explains the end of the DNA better; the J call may be wrong. The CDR3 covers 15 residues. The V gene's germline CDR1 is SEHNR and CDR2 FQNEAQ (reference sequence). The chain's CDR3 is CASSPEQGSSNEQYF. CDR3 sequence (DNA): TGTGCCAGCAGCCCCGAACAGGGCTCCTCGAACGAGCAGTACTTC.

The chain recombines TRBV28 with TRBJ2-3; a possible D gene is TRBD1 (5 bases). Trimming shortened V by 5 bases and J by 1 base, and 13 bases separated the two germline ends. This CDR3 has 15 residues. Germline V lookup: CDR1 MDHEN, CDR2 SYDVKM. The chain's CDR3 is CASSQYQGGTDTQYF. The DNA for the CDR3 is TGTGCCAGCAGTCAATATCAGGGTGGCACAGATACGCAGTATTTT.

V gene TRBV11-2 combines with J gene TRBJ2-5; the D gene is possibly TRBD1 (6 bases). With the DNA end fitting TRBJ2-7 better, the J assignment may be wrong. Looked up from germline, CDR1 is SGHAT and CDR2 is FQNNGV. The CDR3 length is 13 residues. In nucleotides, the CDR3 is TGTGCCAGCAGCACAAGGGGGACCTACGAGCAGTACTTC. Amino acids: CASSTRGTYEQYF.

The V call is TRBV5-6, the J call TRBJ2-1; 10 bases fit TRBD2. The germline CDR1 and CDR2 sequences are SGHDT and YYEEEE. With V trimmed by 0 bases and J by 4 bases, 4 bases remained unmatched. This CDR3 region has 16 residues. The CDR3 DNA reads TGTGCCAGCAGCTTGGAGGGAGCGGGAGGGTACAATGAGCAGTTCTTC. Its translation is CASSLEGAGGYNEQFF.

V usage is TRBV10-3 and J usage is TRBJ1-5; 11 bases match TRBD1. This CDR3 has 16 amino acids. The germline CDR1 and CDR2 sequences are ENHRY and SYGVKD. Germline trimming cut 4 bases from V and 7 bases from J; bases unmatched to any gene: 9. CDR3 DNA sequence: TGTGCCATCAGTGGTGGAGCGGGACAGGGGGGCCAGCCCCAGCATTTT. Translating gives CAISGGAGQGGQPQHF.

The chain employs TRBV19 and TRBJ2-2; weak D call: TRBD2 (6 bases). The V gene's germline CDR1 is LNHDA and CDR2 SQIVND (reference sequence). This CDR3 has 16 amino acids. V dropped 5 bases and J dropped 1 base, with 14 bases sitting between them. The CDR3 here is CASSLASVRNTGELFF. The CDR3 DNA is TGTGCCAGTAGTTTGGCTAGCGTGAGGAACACCGGGGAGCTGTTTTTT.

The rearrangement links TRBV5-1 to TRBJ2-2, with D possibly matching TRBD1 (6 bases). Trimming cost V 3 bases and J 3 bases, with 15 bases left between them. From germline, CDR1 is SGHRS and CDR2 YFSETQ. The CDR3 is 16 amino acids. The CDR3 sequence: CASSSRRGQHTGELFF. The CDR3 DNA sequence: TGCGCCAGCAGCTCTAGAAGAGGACAGCACACCGGGGAGCTGTTTTTT.

The chain's CDR3 is CASSPSGTPLYEQYF. Written as DNA, the CDR3 is TGTGCCAGCAGCCCTAGCGGGACCCCTCTCTACGAGCAGTACTTC. The chain uses TRBV7-9 and TRBJ2-7; 9 positions match TRBD2. The CDR3 has 15 amino acids. Per the germline V gene, CDR1 is SEHNR and CDR2 is FQNEAQ (reference sequence). V lost 5 bases, J lost 3 bases, and 8 bases stayed unmatched.

The chain combines TRBV4-3 with TRBJ2-7; D perhaps matches TRBD2 (6 bases). Germline V gene lookup returns CDR1 LGHNA and CDR2 YSLEER. V was clipped by 4 bases and J by 0 bases, with 13 bases between them. The length of the CDR3 is 15 residues. CDR3 loop: CASSLGLTYSYEQYF. In DNA, the CDR3 is TGCGCCAGCAGCCTGGGACTTACCTACTCCTACGAGCAGTACTTC.